The TCR beta chain under discussion was sequenced for a study of blood T cell repertoires in COVID-19. Study in general: Samples representing acute and convalescent COVID-19 were sourced from the United States, Italy and Spain. Sources were T cells, B-cell-depleted T cells, or PBMCs; the material itself was cDNA or gDNA.

Authors' data handling: Reference gene primers were amplified, and this amplification served to estimate nucleated cell counts. Sequenced by immunoSEQ multiplex PCR; TCRdb stores in-frame clones only, minus some. That table supplies the V and J calls and clone size; D and trimming were determined from the DNA. This repertoire shows about 150,000 clones, 91% found once; its top ten account for around 0.55%. Per germline, CDR1 MNHEY and CDR2 SVGEGT. After removal of 2 bases from V and 4 bases from J, the junction contained 6 bases not matched to a gene. CDR3 length: 16 residues. V is TRBV6-2 or TRBV6-3 and J is TRBJ2-5, with 11 bases that match TRBD1. Sequences were obtained from peripheral blood. The sequence came from a man aged 45-65 years with acute or convalescent COVID-19. Here the CDR3 DNA reads TGTGCCAGCAGTTACACCCCGGGACAGGGGGGAGAGACCCAGTACTTC. Translated, it gives CASSYTPGQGGETQYF.